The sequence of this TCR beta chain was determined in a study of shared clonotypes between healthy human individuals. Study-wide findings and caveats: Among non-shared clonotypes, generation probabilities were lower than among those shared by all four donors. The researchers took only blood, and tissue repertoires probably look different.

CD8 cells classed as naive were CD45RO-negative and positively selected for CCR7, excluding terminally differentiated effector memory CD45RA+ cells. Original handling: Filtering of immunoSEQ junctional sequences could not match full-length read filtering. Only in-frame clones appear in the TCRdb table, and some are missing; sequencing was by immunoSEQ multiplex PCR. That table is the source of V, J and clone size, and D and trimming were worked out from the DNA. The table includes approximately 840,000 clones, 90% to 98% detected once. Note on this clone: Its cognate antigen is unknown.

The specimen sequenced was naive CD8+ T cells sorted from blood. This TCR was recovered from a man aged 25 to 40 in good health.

CDR3 sequence (DNA): TGTGCCAGTAGTAGGAGCGGGAGTGCAGATACGCAGTATTTT. This encodes CASSRSGSADTQYF. The chain uses TRBV19 and TRBJ2-3, with TRBD2 identical over 8 bases. Per germline, CDR1 LNHDA and CDR2 SQIVND (reference sequence). The CDR3 extends over 14 amino acids. Losses at the gene ends were 4 bases for V and 4 bases for J; bases not matched to a gene: 4.